The 5 T cell receptor beta chains given below trace back to one sample, sequenced in a study of CD8+ T cells in alopecia areata. From alopecia areata patients, lesional scalp punch biopsies and peripheral blood were collected. Extracted RNA was reverse transcribed, and the resulting cDNA served as sequencing template. Repertoires were generated with immunoSEQ multiplex PCR, while TCRdb's copy carries only in-frame clones and drops some. The data show about 11,000 clones, about 59% seen once. What was sequenced was skin. The receptor set was obtained from a human donor with alopecia areata.

The table lists this clone with a few counts. V gene TRBV6-6 combines with J gene TRBJ1-4; TRBD1 matches 8 bases. The CDR3 consists of 14 residues. Germline assignment: CDR1 MNHNY and CDR2 SVGAGI (reference sequence). V lost 5 bases to trimming and J lost 7 bases; unmatched junction nucleotides: 6. The CDR3 loop is CASSHDRGGEKLFF. The CDR3 DNA sequence: TGTGCCAGCAGTCACGACAGGGGAGGTGAAAAACTGTTTTTT.

This clone was counted a few times. This rearrangement joins TRBV7-3 to TRBJ2-2; 8 bases line up with TRBD1. The germline V gene encodes CDR1 SGHTA and CDR2 FQGTGA. The V and J ends lost 5 bases and 1 base, in that order; junction bases with no gene match: 9. This CDR3 has 17 residues. The CDR3 sequence is CASSPTSGTGNTGELFF. The CDR3 nucleotides read TGTGCCAGCAGCCCGACCTCCGGGACAGGGAACACCGGGGAGCTGTTTTTT. Using reference TRBV7-3 and TRBJ2-2 for the parts outside the CDR3, the full variable domain is GAGVSQTPSNKVTEKGKYVELRCDPISGHTALYWYRQSLGQGPEFLIYFQGTGAADDSGLPNDRFFAVRPEGSVSTLKIQRTERGDSAVYLCASSPTSGTGNTGELFFGEGSRLTVL.

The chain has TRBV6-5 and TRBJ2-7, with 12 bases that match TRBD2. This CDR3 spans 15 amino acids. Per germline, CDR1 MNHEY and CDR2 SVGAGI. After removal of 4 bases from V and 6 bases from J, the junction contained 7 bases not matched to a gene. CDR3 loop: CASSSAGLAGPEQYF. As DNA, the CDR3 is TGTGCCAGCAGTTCGGCCGGACTAGCGGGGCCCGAGCAGTACTTC.

J is TRBJ2-7 and V is TRBV7-2; D not resolved. This CDR3 has 13 residues. The V gene's germline CDR1 is SGHTA and CDR2 FQGNSA. V lost 3 bases and J 3 bases, leaving 9 bases between the germline ends. Written as DNA, the CDR3 is TGTGCCAGCAGCTTTAGTTGGGACTACGAGCAGTACTTC. This translates into CASSFSWDYEQYF. The full variable domain, its missing parts supplied by reference TRBV7-2 and TRBJ2-7, is GAGVSQSPSNKVTEKGKDVELRCDPISGHTALYWYRQSLGQGLEFLIYFQGNSAPDKSGLPSDRFSAERTGGSVSTLTIQRTQQEDSAVYLCASSFSWDYEQYFGPGTRLTVT.

In nucleotides, the CDR3 is TGTGCCAGCAGTGAAGCCGGGAGCACAGATACGCAGTATTTT. It specifies CASSEAGSTDTQYF. V gene TRBV2 combines with J gene TRBJ2-3, with no clear D. Germline loops: CDR1 SNHLY, CDR2 FYNNEI. V dropped 0 bases and J dropped 0 bases, with 4 bases sitting between them. There are 14 residues in the CDR3.